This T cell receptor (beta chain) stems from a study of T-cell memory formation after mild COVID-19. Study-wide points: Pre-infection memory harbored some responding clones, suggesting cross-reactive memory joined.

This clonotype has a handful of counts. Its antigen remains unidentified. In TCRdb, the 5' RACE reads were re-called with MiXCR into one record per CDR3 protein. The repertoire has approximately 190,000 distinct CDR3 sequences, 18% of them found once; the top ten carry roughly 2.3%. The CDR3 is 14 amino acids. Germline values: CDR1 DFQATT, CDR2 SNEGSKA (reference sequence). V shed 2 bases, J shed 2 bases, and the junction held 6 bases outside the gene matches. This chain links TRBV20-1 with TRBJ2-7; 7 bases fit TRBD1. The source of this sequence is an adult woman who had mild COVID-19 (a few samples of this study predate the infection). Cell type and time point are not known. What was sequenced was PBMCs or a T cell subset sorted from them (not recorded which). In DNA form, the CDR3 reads TGCAGTGCTAGACCTCCGGGACAGCCCTACGAGCAGTACTTC. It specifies CSARPPGQPYEQYF.